The 13 T cell receptor beta chains given below trace back to one sample, sequenced in a study of beta chain features in type 1 diabetes. The entirety of the isolated RNA underwent reverse transcription, so expressed TCRB transcripts were sequenced. This table comes from immunoSEQ multiplex PCR, and its TCRdb copy is limited to in-frame clones, with some not included. The repertoire holds 120,000 or so clones, with approximately 15% as singletons. No antigens are known for them. Study-wide findings and caveats: Moderate yet significant TCRB CDR3 shortening was seen in Type 1 diabetes patients in all four CD4+ subsets.

Input material: central memory CD4+ T cells from blood. The receptors were sampled from a man aged 18 to 30 with type 1 diabetes.

This clone was counted only a few times. The chain carries TRBV14 and TRBJ2-5; D tentatively fits TRBD1 or TRBD2 (5 bases each). The CDR3 totals 15 residues. CDR1 is SGHDN, CDR2 FVKESK, per germline. The V end was cut by 4 bases, the J end by 10 bases, with 22 bases between. The CDR3 coding sequence is TGTGCCAGCAGCCCCTCCCGGGACGCCTCTCAGTTCCAGTACTTC. This encodes CASSPSRDASQFQYF.

This chain joins TRBV7-2 and TRBJ2-7, with TRBD2 matching over 9 bases. The CDR3 spans 15 residues. In germline, CDR1 is SGHTA, CDR2 FQGNSA. V shed 1 base and J 3 bases; nucleotides not matched to a gene: 4. The CDR3 is CASSLEGLALYEQYF. The CDR3, as DNA: TGTGCCAGCAGCTTAGAGGGACTAGCTCTCTACGAGCAGTACTTC.

The CDR3 region has the DNA TGTGCCAGCAGTGAATCAGGGATTACGCAGTATTTT. Encoded protein: CASSESGITQYF. The chain employs TRBV6-1 and TRBJ2-3; weak D call: TRBD1 (5 bases). Looked up from germline, CDR1 is MNHNS and CDR2 is SASEGT. The CDR3 covers 12 residues. Trimming stripped 2 bases from V and 8 bases from J, with 8 bases between.

The chain joins TRBV5-1 to TRBJ2-5, with D perhaps TRBD1 or TRBD2 (5 bases each). Trimming stripped 2 bases from V and 5 bases from J, with 16 bases between. Germline assignment: CDR1 SGHRS and CDR2 YFSETQ. The CDR3 totals 15 residues. The CDR3 DNA follows: TGCGCCAGCAGCTTCCAACCGGGACCTTACGAGACCCAGTACTTC. It encodes CASSFQPGPYETQYF.

The rearrangement joins TRBV27 to TRBJ2-7; no definite D call. From germline, CDR1 is MNHEY and CDR2 SMNVEV (reference sequence). Trimming shortened V by 2 bases and J by 3 bases, and 11 bases separated the two germline ends. The CDR3 covers 14 residues. The CDR3 reads CASSLQEKIYEQYF. The CDR3 DNA sequence: TGTGCCAGCAGTTTACAAGAAAAGATCTACGAGCAGTACTTC.

V gene TRBV6-5 combines with J gene TRBJ2-6; TRBD2 might be the D (5 bases). Trimming left V 2 bases short and J 4 bases short, with 9 bases between. The CDR3 covers 15 residues. Germline V gene data show CDR1 as MNHEY and CDR2 as SVGAGI. DNA of the CDR3: TGTGCCAGCAGTTACGGGCGGGCCGGGGCCAACGTCCTGACTTTC. This codes for CASSYGRAGANVLTF.

The chain employs TRBV5-1 and TRBJ2-1; D is unresolved. The germline V gene encodes CDR1 SGHRS and CDR2 YFSETQ. Trimming cost V 1 base and J 6 bases, with 8 bases left between them. This CDR3 has 13 residues. The CDR3 region has the DNA TGCGCCAGCAGCTTGTTCGGATCCAATGAGCAGTTCTTC. This gives the protein CASSLFGSNEQFF.

The chain recombines TRBV5-1 with TRBJ2-7; D possibly uses TRBD1 or TRBD2 (5 bases each). The J call could be wrong; TRBJ2-5 is a better fit for the DNA end. The CDR3 contains 15 residues. Germline CDR1 SGHRS, CDR2 YFSETQ. CDR3 residues: CASSLDGGESETQYF. The CDR3 nucleotides are TGCGCCAGCAGCTTGGATGGGGGAGAGAGTGAGACCCAGTACTTC.

This clone appeared many times. The CDR3 sequence: CATSRAPEGRETQYF. CDR3 in DNA: TGTGCCACCAGCAGAGCGCCAGAGGGGAGGGAGACCCAGTACTTC. This chain links TRBV15 with TRBJ2-5, with D perhaps TRBD2 (6 bases). The CDR3 covers 15 residues. The V end lost 1 base, the J end lost 5 bases, and 14 bases lay between the germline ends. CDR1 is LNHNV and CDR2 is YYDKDF in the germline V gene (reference sequence).

This clone was observed a handful of times. The V and J genes are TRBV5-1 and TRBJ2-3, with 11 positions matching TRBD2. The CDR3 spans 15 residues. Germline CDR1 is SGHRS and CDR2 is YFSETQ. V dropped 4 bases and J dropped 3; count of bases not matched to a gene: 4. This chain's CDR3 is CASSVGTSGTDTQYF. The CDR3 DNA reads as TGCGCCAGCAGCGTTGGGACTAGCGGAACAGATACGCAGTATTTT.

The table lists this clone with a few counts. The chain couples TRBV6-5 to TRBJ1-2, with D perhaps matching TRBD1 (6 bases). Trimming left V 0 bases short and J 4 bases short, with 12 bases between. The CDR3 is made up of 15 amino acids. Germline values: CDR1 MNHEY, CDR2 SVGAGI. For the CDR3, the DNA is TGTGCCAGCAGTTACTCGGGCAGGGGAAGCTATGGCTACACCTTC. This encodes CASSYSGRGSYGYTF.

This clone was counted a few times. The sample has other DNA sequences that encode this CDR3 too. The J gene is TRBJ1-1, the V gene TRBV18; a weak D match, TRBD1 (5 bases). CDR3 length: 13 amino acids. V was cut by 3 bases and J by 1 base, with 6 bases left in between. Germline CDR1 is KGHSH and CDR2 is LQKENI. Here the CDR3 DNA reads TGTGCCAGCTCACCCGGGACGAACACTGAAGCTTTCTTT. Protein product: CASSPGTNTEAFF.

The CDR3 reads CASSLPAQETQYF. The CDR3 region has the DNA TGCGCCAGCAGCTTGCCGGCACAAGAGACCCAGTACTTC. The chain recombines TRBV5-1 with TRBJ2-5, with D unresolved. Germline V CDR1 and CDR2: SGHRS, YFSETQ. There are 13 residues in the CDR3. Trimming left V 1 base short and J 2 bases short, with 6 bases between.